This T cell receptor beta chain was recorded in a study of blood T cell repertoires in COVID-19. Study overall: Italy, Spain and the United States were the sources of the convalescent and acute COVID-19 samples. Nucleic acid was either cDNA or gDNA, and it came from T cells, B-cell-depleted T cells, or PBMCs.

Trimming cost V 4 bases and J 3 bases, with 16 bases left between them. This CDR3 is built from 15 residues. Germline lookup yields CDR1 SGHDN and CDR2 FVKESK. Original methodology: Amplification of reference gene primers was used by the study to estimate nucleated cell counts. Only in-frame clones appear in the TCRdb table, and some are missing; sequencing was by immunoSEQ multiplex PCR. V and J calls and clone size come straight from that table; D and trimming were deduced from the DNA. Here the sample spans 100,000 to 150,000 clones, around three quarters being singletons. The TCR was taken from a man between 60 and 75 years old with active or convalescent COVID-19. The sequenced sample consisted of peripheral blood. V gene TRBV14 combines with J gene TRBJ2-7, with D possibly being TRBD2 (5 bases). The chain's CDR3 is CASSLVGGLLYEQYF. CDR3 nucleotides: TGTGCCAGCAGCCTGGTTGGAGGACTGCTCTACGAGCAGTACTTC.